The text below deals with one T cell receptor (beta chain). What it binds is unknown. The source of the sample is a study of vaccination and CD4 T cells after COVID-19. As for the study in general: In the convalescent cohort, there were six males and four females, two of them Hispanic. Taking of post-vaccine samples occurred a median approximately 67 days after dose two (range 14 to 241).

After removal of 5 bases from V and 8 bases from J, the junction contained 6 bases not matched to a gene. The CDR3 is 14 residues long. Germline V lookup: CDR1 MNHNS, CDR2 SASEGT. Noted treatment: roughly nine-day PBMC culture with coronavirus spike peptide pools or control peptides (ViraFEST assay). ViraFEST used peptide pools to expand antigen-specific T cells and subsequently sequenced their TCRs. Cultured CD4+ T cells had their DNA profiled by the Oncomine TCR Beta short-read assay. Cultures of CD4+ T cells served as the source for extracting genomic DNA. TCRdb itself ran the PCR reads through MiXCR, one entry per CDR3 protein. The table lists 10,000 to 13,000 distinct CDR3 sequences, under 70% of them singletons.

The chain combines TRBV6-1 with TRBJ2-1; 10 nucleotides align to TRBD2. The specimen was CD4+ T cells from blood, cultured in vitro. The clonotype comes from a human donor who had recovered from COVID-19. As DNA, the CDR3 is TGTGCCAGCAGTACAAGCGGGAGGGTTGATGAGCAGTTCTTC. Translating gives CASSTSGRVDEQFF.